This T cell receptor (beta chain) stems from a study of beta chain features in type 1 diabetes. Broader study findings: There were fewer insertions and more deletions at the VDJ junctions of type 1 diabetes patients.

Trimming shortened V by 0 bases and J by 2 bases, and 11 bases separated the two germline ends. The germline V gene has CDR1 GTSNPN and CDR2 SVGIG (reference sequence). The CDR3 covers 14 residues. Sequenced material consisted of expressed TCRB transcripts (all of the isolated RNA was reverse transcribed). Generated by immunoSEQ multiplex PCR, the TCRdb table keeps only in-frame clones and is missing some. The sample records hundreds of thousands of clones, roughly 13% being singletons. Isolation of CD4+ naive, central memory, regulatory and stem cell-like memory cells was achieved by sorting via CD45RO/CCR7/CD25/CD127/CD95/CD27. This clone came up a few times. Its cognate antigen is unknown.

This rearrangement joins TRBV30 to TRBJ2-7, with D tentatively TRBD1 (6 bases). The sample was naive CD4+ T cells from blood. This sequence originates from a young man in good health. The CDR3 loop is CAWSVPGQTYEQYF. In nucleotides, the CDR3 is TGTGCCTGGAGTGTACCGGGACAAACCTACGAGCAGTACTTC.